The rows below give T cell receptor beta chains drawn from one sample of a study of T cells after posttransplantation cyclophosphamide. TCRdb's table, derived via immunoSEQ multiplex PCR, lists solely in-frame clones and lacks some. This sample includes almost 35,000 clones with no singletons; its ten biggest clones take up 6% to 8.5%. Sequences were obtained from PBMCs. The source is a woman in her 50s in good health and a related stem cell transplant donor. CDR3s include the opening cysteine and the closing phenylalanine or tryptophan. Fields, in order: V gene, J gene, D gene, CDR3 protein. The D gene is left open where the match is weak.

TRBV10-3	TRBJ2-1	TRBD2	CAISLAGGGEQFF
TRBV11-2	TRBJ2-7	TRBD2	CASSITSGSLGEQYF
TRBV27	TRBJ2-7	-	CASSSQRPRGEQYF
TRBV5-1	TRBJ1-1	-	CASSLALALDTNTEAFF
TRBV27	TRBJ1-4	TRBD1	CASQFRDREGKLFF
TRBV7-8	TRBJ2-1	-	CASSIRGNNEQFF
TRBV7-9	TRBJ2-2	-	CASSLAGAGELFF
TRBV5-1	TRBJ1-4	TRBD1	CASTTGQGEEDEKLFF
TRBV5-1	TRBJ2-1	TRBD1	CASGPGTGVYNEQFF
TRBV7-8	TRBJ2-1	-	CASSLVRSAYNEQFF